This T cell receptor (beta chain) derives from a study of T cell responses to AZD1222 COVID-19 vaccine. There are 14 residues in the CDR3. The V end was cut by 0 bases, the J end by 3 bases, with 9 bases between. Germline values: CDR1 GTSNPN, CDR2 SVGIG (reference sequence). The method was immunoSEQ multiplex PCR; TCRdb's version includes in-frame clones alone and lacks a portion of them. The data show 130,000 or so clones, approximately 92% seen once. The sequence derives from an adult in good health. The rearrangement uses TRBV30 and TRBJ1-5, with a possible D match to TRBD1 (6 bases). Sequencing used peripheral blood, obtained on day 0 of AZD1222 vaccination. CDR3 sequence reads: CAWSVTGTNQPQHF. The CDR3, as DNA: TGTGCCTGGAGTGTAACAGGGACCAATCAGCCCCAGCATTTT.